These 26 T cell receptor beta chains came from one sample sequenced in a study of Tregs in tolerant kidney transplant recipients. TCRdb's table, derived via immunoSEQ multiplex PCR, lists solely in-frame clones and lacks some. Its table lists roughly 32,000 clones. The specimen comprised CD8+ T cells from blood, sampled before the transplant. These TCRs come from a human donor who received a combined kidney and bone marrow transplant.

Turning to this clone: The read gets to within 3 residues of the CDR3 end, and the germline J gene fills in the rest. The chain employs TRBV7-2 and TRBJ2-1; TRBD2 matches 11 bases. J was trimmed by 6 bases and V by 5 bases; bases with no gene match: 6. CDR1 and CDR2 from the germline V gene are SGHTA and FQGNSA. The CDR3 is made up of 15 amino acids. The covered CDR3 bases are TGTGCCAGCAGCCCGCCGGGACTAGCGGCCAATGAG. It specifies CASSPPGLAANE. The whole CDR3 reads CASSPPGLAANEQFF.

A remark on this clone: The CDR3 end falls 3 residues outside the read, so it is completed with the germline J gene. The rearrangement links TRBV2 to TRBJ2-1, with D possibly TRBD1 on 7 matching bases. The CDR3 runs 12 residues. Germline CDR1 and CDR2: SNHLY and FYNNEI. V lost 8 bases, J lost 7 bases, and 12 bases lay in between. The DNA read from the CDR3 is TGTGCCAGCGGGGCAGGGGGGAATGAG. Amino acids: CASGAGGNE. The whole CDR3 sequence reads CASGAGGNEQFF.

With regard to this clone: The CDR3 end falls 3 residues outside the read, so it is completed with the germline J gene. V and J are TRBV30 and TRBJ2-3; the match to TRBD2 covers 11 bases. V dropped 0 bases and J dropped 2; count of bases not matched to a gene: 10. There are 18 residues in the CDR3. Germline V CDR1 and CDR2: GTSNPN, SVGIG (reference sequence). Partial CDR3 DNA: TGTGCCTGGAGTGTAACCGGAGGGACTAGCGGATACACAGATACG. Its protein product is CAWSVTGGTSGYTDT. The CDR3, in full, reads CAWSVTGGTSGYTDTQYF.

Details on this clone: The read ends 3 residues before the CDR3 terminus; that terminus is restored from the germline J gene. The rearrangement joins TRBV10-1 to TRBJ2-2; TRBD2 is a possible D gene (5 bases). CDR3 length: 14 residues. Trimming shortened V by 3 bases and J by 6 bases, and 11 bases separated the two germline ends. Germline-derived CDR1 and CDR2 are WNHNN and SYGVQD (reference sequence). Incomplete CDR3 DNA: TGCGCCAGCAGTGATGCCGGGGATTCCGGGGAG. Translated, it gives CASSDAGDSGE. The complete CDR3 reads CASSDAGDSGELFF.

Points on this clone: Coverage ceases 3 residues before the CDR3 finishes, and the germline J gene fills in the end. The rearrangement uses TRBV7-6 and TRBJ2-5, with a weak D call TRBD2 (5 bases). This CDR3 contains 15 residues. V was pared by 5 bases and J by 3 bases, with 16 bases between. Per the germline V gene, CDR1 is SGHVS and CDR2 is FNYEAQ. This CDR3 reads CASSPAVRREETQYF. The CDR3 bases that were read are TGTGCCAGCAGCCCCGCCGTCCGGCGGGAAGAGACC.

As for this clone: Read coverage stops 3 residues before the CDR3 terminus; the germline J gene supplies the remainder. The V gene is TRBV6-2 or TRBV6-3, the J gene TRBJ2-1; no clear D gene. This CDR3 is built from 15 residues. The ends were cut back, 7 bases at V and 0 bases at J, with 13 bases in the middle. Looked up from germline, CDR1 is MNHEY and CDR2 is SVGEGT. CDR3 DNA (partial): TGTGCCAGCATTTCTACCGTGAGCTCCTACAATGAG. It translates to CASISTVSSYNE. The entire CDR3 reads CASISTVSSYNEQFF.

As regards this clone: The read is 3 residues too short to cover the CDR3 end, so that end is filled in from the germline J gene. The rearrangement joins TRBV6-2 or TRBV6-3 to TRBJ2-5; D not certain. The CDR3 runs 14 residues. Germline V gene sequence: CDR1 MNHEY, CDR2 SVGEGT. Trimming pared 0 bases from V and 4 bases from J, leaving 9 bases between. The CDR3 DNA, read in part, is TGTGCCAGCAGTTACTCGGCAAATACAGAGACC. It specifies CASSYSANTET. The whole CDR3 sequence reads CASSYSANTETQYF.

Turning to this clone: The read terminates 3 residues ahead of where the CDR3 ends, so the germline J gene completes it. The chain employs TRBV7-6 and TRBJ2-7, with 10 nucleotides matching TRBD2. The CDR3 spans 17 residues. The V gene end was trimmed by 1 base and the J gene end by 1 base; junction bases not matched to a gene: 7. CDR1 and CDR2 (germline): SGHVS, FNYEAQ. CDR3 residues: CASSLEASGSSSYEQYF. The CDR3 DNA, read in part, is TGTGCCAGCAGCTTAGAGGCTAGCGGGAGTTCATCCTACGAG.

About this clone itself: The read ends 3 residues shy of where the CDR3 ends; the end is completed using the germline J gene. The rearrangement joins TRBV19 to TRBJ2-1, with a weak D call TRBD1 (6 bases). This CDR3 region has 11 residues. Germline assignment: CDR1 LNHDA and CDR2 SQIVND (reference sequence). Trimming cost V 8 bases and J 8 bases, with 10 bases left between them. Incomplete CDR3 DNA: TGTGCCAGTGGGGACACTTATGAG. Translation gives CASGDTYE. The entire CDR3 protein is CASGDTYEQFF.

Points on this clone: Read data end 3 residues before the CDR3 end; the end is taken from the germline J gene. The chain carries TRBV6-2 or TRBV6-3 and TRBJ2-2, with D possibly being TRBD2 (6 bases). The V and J ends lost 7 bases and 5 bases respectively, with 11 bases between them. The CDR3 spans 13 residues. CDR1 and CDR2 (germline): MNHEY, SVGEGT. This CDR3 reads CASTGSGTGELFF. The sequenced part of the CDR3 DNA is TGTGCCAGCACCGGAAGCGGGACCGGGGAG.

Note on this clone: The read falls 3 residues short of the CDR3 end, and the missing part is taken from the germline J gene. This chain uses TRBV7-6 with TRBJ2-7, with a tentative D call TRBD1 (5 bases). The CDR3 loop spans 14 amino acids. V was cut by 1 base and J by 0 bases, with 7 bases left in between. Germline values: CDR1 SGHVS, CDR2 FNYEAQ. CDR3 DNA (partial): TGTGCCAGCAGCTTAGGGGGCCTCTCCTACGAG. Translating gives CASSLGGLSYE. The complete CDR3 protein is CASSLGGLSYEQYF.

Concerning this clone itself: The read finishes 3 residues shy of the CDR3 end, and the germline J gene is used to complete it. This chain uses TRBV5-6 with TRBJ2-7, with D unclear. There are 11 residues in the CDR3. CDR1 is SGHDT, CDR2 YYEEEE, per germline. The ends were cut back, 2 bases at V and 5 bases at J, with 5 bases in the middle. This CDR3 reads CASSFNHEQYF. The CDR3 bases that were read are TGTGCCAGCAGCTTCAATCACGAG.

Concerning this clone itself: The CDR3 end is not reached by the read, which stops 3 residues before it; the germline J gene fills it in. V usage is TRBV5-5 and J usage is TRBJ1-5; 7 nucleotides align to TRBD1. Germline V gene data show CDR1 as SGHKS and CDR2 as YYEKEE (reference sequence). V was pared by 1 base and J by 6 bases, with 4 bases of the junction left unmatched. The CDR3 has 14 residues. Partial CDR3 DNA: TGTGCCAGCAGCTTGAAGGGGGCGCGTCAGCCC. This codes for CASSLKGARQP. The full CDR3 protein reads CASSLKGARQPQHF. Complete variable domain (other parts from reference TRBV5-5 and TRBJ1-5): DAGVTQSPTHLIKTRGQQVTLRCSPISGHKSVSWYQQVLGQGPQFIFQYYEKEERGRGNFPDRFSARQFPNYSSELNVNALLLGDSALYLCASSLKGARQPQHFGDGTRLSIL.

Comment on this clone: The read ends 3 residues early relative to the CDR3; the germline J gene fills the gap. The J gene is TRBJ2-1, the V gene TRBV30, with D possibly matching TRBD1 (5 bases). Germline assignment: CDR1 GTSNPN and CDR2 SVGIG (reference sequence). V gave up 3 bases and J gave up 3 bases, with 9 bases separating them. The CDR3 sequence is 13 residues long. CDR3 DNA, as far as it was read: TGTGCCTGGAGAGGGGCCAACTACAATGAG. It codes for CAWRGANYNE. The entire CDR3 reads CAWRGANYNEQFF.

About this clone itself: The read comes to an end 3 residues before the CDR3 does, leaving the germline J gene to fill in the end. The chain joins TRBV30 to TRBJ1-5; 9 bases fit TRBD1. This CDR3 has 15 residues. The V gene's germline CDR1 is GTSNPN and CDR2 SVGIG (reference sequence). The V and J ends lost 3 bases and 4 bases, in that order; junction bases with no gene match: 7. The sequenced part of the CDR3 DNA is TGTGCCTGGAGCCCTGGGACAGGGTGGAATCAGCCC. Translated: CAWSPGTGWNQP. The CDR3 in full is CAWSPGTGWNQPQHF.

A word on this clone: The CDR3 is cut off 3 residues early in the read; its end comes from the germline J gene. The chain links TRBV6-2 or TRBV6-3 to TRBJ2-7; D is possibly TRBD1 (5 bases). Germline CDR1 MNHEY, CDR2 SVGEGT. The CDR3 is 15 residues long. Trimming left V 2 bases short and J 3 bases short, with 14 bases between. The sequenced part of the CDR3 DNA is TGTGCCAGCAGTTACGAGACTGCCACAGGCTACGAG. Protein product: CASSYETATGYE. The entire CDR3 protein reads CASSYETATGYEQYF.

A remark on this clone: The read gets to within 3 residues of the CDR3 end, and the germline J gene fills in the rest. The gene calls are TRBV19 and TRBJ2-7; TRBD1 agrees at 9 bases. The junction had 4 bases not matched to a gene; V was cut back by 9 bases and J by 1 base. The germline CDR1 and CDR2 sequences are LNHDA and SQIVND (reference sequence). This CDR3 has 13 residues. Here the CDR3 reads CASLGTGSYEQYF. CDR3 bases read: TGTGCCAGCCTCGGGACAGGGTCCTACGAG.

About this clone: The read finishes 3 residues shy of the CDR3 end, and the germline J gene is used to complete it. The V gene is TRBV11-1, the J gene TRBJ2-2; a weak D match, TRBD1 (5 bases). The CDR3 is 11 residues long. The germline V gene has CDR1 SGHAT and CDR2 FQDESV (reference sequence). This chain's CDR3 is CASSLDQGLFF. CDR3 DNA, as far as it was read: TGTGCCAGCAGCCTAGATCAGGGG.

Concerning this clone: The read falls 3 residues short of the CDR3 end, and the missing part is taken from the germline J gene. This chain joins TRBV5-6 and TRBJ1-2; D unclear. The V end was cut by 6 bases, the J end by 0 bases, with 15 bases between. Germline values: CDR1 SGHDT, CDR2 YYEEEE. The CDR3 extends over 15 amino acids. The CDR3 protein is CASNPTSRPNYGYTF. CDR3 DNA, as far as it was read: TGTGCCAGCAACCCGACCAGCAGGCCTAACTATGGC.

Of note for this clone: The observed sequence ends 3 residues before the CDR3 terminus, with the missing tail filled in from the germline J gene. The chain links TRBV14 to TRBJ2-7; 7 bases line up with TRBD1. The CDR3 runs to 14 residues. The germline V gene has CDR1 SGHDN and CDR2 FVKESK. The V segment lost 1 base and the J segment 3 bases; nucleotides outside the gene matches: 3. CDR3 bases read: TGTGCCAGCAGCCAAGGACAGGGATACTACGAG. Its translation: CASSQGQGYYE. The whole CDR3 protein is CASSQGQGYYEQYF.

Remarks on this clone: The read ends 3 residues before the CDR3 terminus; that terminus is restored from the germline J gene. V gene TRBV2 combines with J gene TRBJ2-3; 10 bases are a match to TRBD2. V lost 10 bases and J lost 0; bases outside the gene matches: 7. Germline CDR1 and CDR2: SNHLY and FYNNEI. The CDR3 has 15 residues. This CDR3 is CAIRATSGSTDTQYF. The covered CDR3 bases are TGTGCCATCCGAGCGACTAGCGGGAGCACAGATACG.

With respect to this clone: Sequencing ends 3 residues short of the CDR3 end; the germline J gene provides the rest. J is TRBJ2-3 and V is TRBV2; TRBD2 aligns across 13 bases. This CDR3 has 19 residues. V was clipped by 3 bases and J by 2 bases; unmatched bases: 11. Germline loops: CDR1 SNHLY, CDR2 FYNNEI. The sequenced CDR3 bases are TGTGCCAGCAGTGACGCGGGACTAGCGGGACCACACTACACAGATACG. This encodes CASSDAGLAGPHYTDT. In full, the CDR3 reads CASSDAGLAGPHYTDTQYF. Based on the CDR3 plus reference TRBV2 and TRBJ2-3, the full variable domain is EPEVTQTPSHQVTQMGQEVILRCVPISNHLYFYWYRQILGQKVEFLVSFYNNEISEKSEIFDDQFSVERPDGSNFTLKIRSTKLEDSAMYFCASSDAGLAGPHYTDTQYFGPGTRLTVL.

About this clone itself: The read ends 3 residues before the CDR3 terminus; that terminus is restored from the germline J gene. V gene TRBV7-8 combines with J gene TRBJ1-1; 11 bases are a match to TRBD1. The CDR3 is 16 amino acids. The germline CDR1 and CDR2 sequences are SGHVS and FQNEAQ. The V and J ends lost 3 bases and 4 bases, in that order; junction bases with no gene match: 7. The CDR3 loop is CASSLNSGTGGTEAFF. The covered CDR3 bases are TGTGCCAGCAGCTTGAATTCCGGGACAGGGGGCACTGAA.

In regard to this clone: The CDR3 end is not reached by the read, which stops 3 residues before it; the germline J gene fills it in. The V gene is TRBV6-2 or TRBV6-3, the J gene TRBJ2-7; D may be TRBD2 (6 bases). Per the germline V gene, CDR1 is MNHEY and CDR2 is SVGEGT. The CDR3 covers 13 residues. Trimming shortened V by 4 bases and J by 3 bases, and 10 bases separated the two germline ends. CDR3 DNA, as far as it was read: TGTGCCAGCAGTTTGGGACTTTACTACGAG. It is translated as CASSLGLYYE. The entire CDR3 is CASSLGLYYEQYF.

With respect to this clone: From the germline J gene comes the end of the CDR3, since the read stops 3 residues before it. The chain combines TRBV7-9 with TRBJ2-7; no clear D. Germline V CDR1 and CDR2: SEHNR, FQNEAQ (reference sequence). This CDR3 has 12 amino acids. Trimming stripped 1 base from V and 2 bases from J, with 3 bases between. Here the CDR3 reads CASSLGTYEQYF. The DNA read from the CDR3 is TGTGCCAGCAGCTTAGGTACCTACGAG.

Notes on this clone: The CDR3 is cut off 3 residues early in the read; its end comes from the germline J gene. This chain uses TRBV7-8 with TRBJ2-2; D not certain. Trimming removed 5 bases from V and 1 base from J, with 2 bases in between. Looked up from germline, CDR1 is SGHVS and CDR2 is FQNEAQ. The CDR3 has 12 amino acids. The CDR3 reads CASSRNTGELFF. The covered CDR3 bases are TGTGCCAGCAGCCGGAACACCGGGGAG.